This T cell receptor (beta chain) is drawn from a study of blood T cell repertoires in COVID-19. Which cohort a participant joined came from the clinical history participants gave. CDR1 is SQVTM and CDR2 is ANQGSEA in the germline V gene. This CDR3 is 11 amino acids long. The germline V and J ends were trimmed by 7 bases and 10 bases, with 14 bases remaining between them. As originally analysed: Nucleated cell counts were estimated from reference gene primer amplification. Profiling relied on immunoSEQ multiplex PCR, and the TCRdb table lists in-frame clones only, not all of them. V, J and clone size are taken as reported in that table, and D and trimming were inferred from the DNA itself. The table includes about 200,000 clones, 80% to 90% detected once.

Sequenced: PBMCs or T cells enriched from blood (not recorded which). The chain joins TRBV29-1 to TRBJ2-1; D may be TRBD1 (7 bases). This clonotype originated in a woman aged 40 to 55 with acute COVID-19. Here the CDR3 reads CSGGTGQEQFF. The CDR3 region has the DNA TGCAGCGGCGGGACGGGACAGGAGCAGTTCTTC.